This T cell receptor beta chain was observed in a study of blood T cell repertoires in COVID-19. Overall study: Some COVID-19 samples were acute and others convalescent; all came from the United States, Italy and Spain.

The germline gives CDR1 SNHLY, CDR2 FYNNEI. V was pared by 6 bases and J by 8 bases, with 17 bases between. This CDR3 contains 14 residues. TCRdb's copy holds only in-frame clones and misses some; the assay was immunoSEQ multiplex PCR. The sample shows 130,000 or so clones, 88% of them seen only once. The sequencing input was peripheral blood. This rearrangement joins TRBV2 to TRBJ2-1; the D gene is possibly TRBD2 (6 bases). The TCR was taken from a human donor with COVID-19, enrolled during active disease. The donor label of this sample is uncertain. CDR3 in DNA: TGTGCCAGCAGCGCAGGACGGGAGAGGGATGAGCAGTTCTTC. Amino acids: CASSAGRERDEQFF.